The clone carrying this T cell receptor beta chain was seen only a few times. The ends lost 5 bases at V and 5 bases at J; junction bases unmatched: 7. The CDR3 has 14 residues. CDR1 and CDR2 (germline): SGHRS, YFSETQ. This entry belongs to a study of response to subunit inactivated influenza vaccine. Each CDR3 protein is one row after TCRdb ran MiXCR on the RT-PCR reads. The data show around 520,000 distinct CDR3 sequences, with over 25% seen just once and around 2% held by the top ten. This sequence originates from a man between 45 and 60 years old who received an inactivated influenza vaccine. Sequenced here: CD4+ T cells sorted from PBMCs, sampled more than 4 days after vaccination. The rearrangement joins TRBV5-1 to TRBJ2-3; 8 nucleotides agree with TRBD1. The CDR3 is CASSKQGDEDTQYF. The CDR3 DNA reads as TGCGCCAGCAGTAAACAGGGGGACGAAGATACGCAGTATTTT.